Following are 21 T cell receptor beta chains from one sample sequenced in a study of PD-L1 blockade in urothelial cancer. Measured with immunoSEQ multiplex PCR; TCRdb has only the in-frame clones, and not every one. The sample yields 1,500 to 2,000 clones, 30% to 35% seen once. Specimen: tumor tissue, collected before atezolizumab (anti-PD-L1) treatment. These receptors were obtained from a man over 45 with urothelial cancer.

As regards this clone: A read error may produce the germline difference seen at one junction end. The CDR3 is CASSLDGQGARGF. CDR3 bases: TGTGCCAGCAGCTTAGATGGGCAGGGGGCCCGAGGTTTT. The rearrangement links TRBV7-4 to TRBJ1-1; the match to TRBD1 covers 8 bases. Germline CDR1 SGHVT, CDR2 SQSDAQ. The CDR3 loop spans 13 amino acids.

This clone has a handful of counts. At one end, the junction sequence differs from germline, possibly due to a read error. J is TRBJ1-3 and V is TRBV11-3, with D hard to call. Germline lookup yields CDR1 SGHNT and CDR2 YENEEA. There are 14 residues in the CDR3. CDR3 amino acids: CASSLEGLRNTIYF. For the CDR3, the DNA is TGTGCCAGCAGCTTAGAGGGTCTGAGGAACACTATATATTTT.

The chain couples TRBV30 to TRBJ1-2; 7 bases agree with TRBD1. Per the germline V gene, CDR1 is GTSNPN and CDR2 is SVGIG (reference sequence). This CDR3 is 11 amino acids long. Trimming took 3 bases from V and 13 from J; bases not matched to a gene: 8. The CDR3: CAWSAGQVSTF. CDR3 DNA sequence: TGTGCCTGGAGCGCTGGACAGGTGTCCACCTTC.

This clone is medium-sized within its sample. The rearrangement uses TRBV4-1 and TRBJ2-7; possibly TRBD2 for D (5 bases). The germline CDR1 and CDR2 sequences are MGHRA and YSYEKL. This CDR3 has 15 residues. V lost 8 bases and J lost 3, with 20 bases in between. The CDR3 DNA sequence: TGCGCCAGCCGTCCGAGTGTGGGAGAGAGCTACGAGCAGTACTTC. This codes for CASRPSVGESYEQYF.

This clone was picked up a small number of times. The rearrangement joins TRBV11-3 to TRBJ1-1; perhaps TRBD1 as D (6 bases). CDR3 length equals 16 residues. Trimming pared 7 bases from V and 1 base from J, leaving 19 bases between. Germline V lookup: CDR1 SGHNT, CDR2 YENEEA. CDR3 nucleotide sequence: TGTGCCAGCACTAAAGCTGCCGGGACAACGAACACTGAAGCTTTCTTT. It translates to CASTKAAGTTNTEAFF.

This rearrangement joins TRBV10-3 to TRBJ2-6; perhaps TRBD2 as D (6 bases). This CDR3 region has 17 residues. Germline values: CDR1 ENHRY, CDR2 SYGVKD. Trimming pared 0 bases from V and 3 bases from J, leaving 12 bases between. DNA for the CDR3: TGTGCCATCAGTGAGTCGTTTGGGGGGAGTGGGGCCAACGTCCTGACTTTC. Translated, it gives CAISESFGGSGANVLTF.

Here the CDR3 reads CASSPWTSGSAEDIQYF. The CDR3 DNA sequence: TGTGCCAGCAGCCCTTGGACTAGCGGGTCCGCAGAGGACATTCAGTACTTC. The chain has TRBV14 and TRBJ2-4, with TRBD2 matching 11 bases. This CDR3 has 17 amino acids. CDR1 SGHDN and CDR2 FVKESK come from the germline V gene. V gave up 4 bases and J gave up 8 bases; unmatched junction bases: 13.

This clone turned up a few times. The chain couples TRBV18 to TRBJ1-5, with a tentative D call TRBD1 (5 bases). CDR1 is KGHSH and CDR2 is LQKENI in the germline V gene. V dropped 2 bases and J dropped 4 bases, with 18 bases sitting between them. The CDR3 sequence is 17 residues long. In DNA form, the CDR3 reads TGTGCCAGCTCACCAACAAGCCGAGGGGCGGAGAATCAGCCCCAGCATTTT. This translates into CASSPTSRGAENQPQHF.

By share of the sample, this clone is medium-sized. V usage is TRBV6-8 and J usage is TRBJ1-2; D might be TRBD1 (5 bases). Trimming removed 6 bases at V and 4 bases at J, with 18 bases between. CDR1 is MNHGY, CDR2 SAAAGT, per germline. The CDR3 has 15 amino acids. The CDR3: CASSRDSTPIYGYTF. In DNA form, the CDR3 reads TGTGCCAGCAGCCGCGACAGCACCCCAATCTATGGCTACACCTTC.

This chain uses TRBV28 with TRBJ2-7; D possibly corresponds to TRBD1 (6 bases). The CDR3 totals 14 residues. The V gene lost 10 bases and the J gene lost 1 base, with 17 bases spanning the gap. CDR1 MDHEN and CDR2 SYDVKM come from the germline V gene. The CDR3 loop reads CATGQHDGSYEQYF. The CDR3 nucleotides read TGTGCCACCGGACAGCACGACGGATCCTACGAGCAGTACTTC.

The genes are TRBV11-3 and TRBJ2-7; weak D call: TRBD1 (6 bases). Trimming took 3 bases from V and 2 from J, leaving 14 bases between them. In germline, CDR1 is SGHNT, CDR2 YENEEA. The CDR3 is 15 amino acids. The CDR3 is CASSLITGRAYEQYF. DNA of the CDR3: TGTGCCAGCAGCTTGATAACAGGGCGAGCCTACGAGCAGTACTTC.

The DNA of the CDR3 is TGTGCCAGCGCCAAGGGTAGCGGGAAATACAATGAGCAGTTCTTC. Its protein product is CASAKGSGKYNEQFF. The gene calls are TRBV19 and TRBJ2-1; 8 bases are shared with TRBD2. J gave up 4 bases and V 9 bases, and 11 bases lay outside the gene matches. This CDR3 is built from 15 residues. Per the germline V gene, CDR1 is LNHDA and CDR2 is SQIVND (reference sequence).

The chain is built from TRBV10-3 and TRBJ2-1; 10 positions agree with TRBD2. Losses at the gene ends were 10 bases for V and 3 bases for J; bases not matched to a gene: 9. The CDR3 is made up of 15 amino acids. CDR1 and CDR2 from the germline V gene are ENHRY and SYGVKD. CDR3 sequence (DNA): TGTGCCAGCCGGCGGACTAGCGGACTCTACAATGAGCAGTTCTTC. It is translated as CASRRTSGLYNEQFF.

This chain connects TRBV29-1 to TRBJ1-6, with 9 nucleotides matching TRBD1. This CDR3 comprises 13 residues. Germline V gene data show CDR1 as SQVTM and CDR2 as ANQGSEA. The junction had 6 bases not matched to a gene; V was cut back by 7 bases and J by 8 bases. The CDR3 DNA follows: TGCAGCGCAGGGACAGGGCGGGATTCACCCCTCCACTTT. Translated: CSAGTGRDSPLHF.

This clone has more than one count but fewer than ten. This chain joins TRBV11-3 and TRBJ2-2; possibly TRBD1 for D (6 bases). With 5 bases removed from V and 5 bases from J, the gap between germline ends came to 18 bases. CDR3 length: 16 amino acids. CDR1 and CDR2 from the germline V gene are SGHNT and YENEEA. This chain's CDR3 is CASSPSGTGMTGELFF. The DNA of the CDR3 is TGTGCCAGCAGCCCATCCGGTACAGGGATGACCGGGGAGCTGTTTTTT. The full variable domain, rest sourced from reference TRBV11-3 and TRBJ2-2, is EAGVVQSPRYKIIEKKQPVAFWCNPISGHNTLYWYLQNLGQGPELLIRYENEEAVDDSQLPKDRFSAERLKGVDSTLKIQPAELGDSAVYLCASSPSGTGMTGELFFGEGSRLTVL.

This chain joins TRBV19 and TRBJ1-5; no firm D call. The CDR3 is 12 residues long. Germline CDR1 reads LNHDA; CDR2 reads SQIVND (reference sequence). The ends were cut back, 3 bases at V and 3 bases at J, with 3 bases in the middle. The CDR3 spells CASSMINQPQHF. CDR3 DNA: TGTGCCAGTAGTATGATCAATCAGCCCCAGCATTTT.

Note on this clone: The junction departs from germline at one end; a sequencing error may be responsible. The CDR3 DNA follows: TGTGCCAGTAGTGTAGAGACAGGGGTGCAGTCACCCCTCCACTTT. Amino acids: CASSVETGVQSPLHF. The V call is TRBV19, the J call TRBJ1-6; 8 nucleotides agree with TRBD1. The CDR3 has 15 residues. Germline V gene data show CDR1 as LNHDA and CDR2 as SQIVND (reference sequence).

The V gene is TRBV14, the J gene TRBJ2-1; 9 bases match TRBD1. V lost 3 bases, J lost 1 base, and 1 base stayed unmatched. CDR3 size: 15 residues. Germline loops: CDR1 SGHDN, CDR2 FVKESK. The CDR3 coding sequence is TGTGCCAGCAGCCAGGGGACAGGGTCCTACAATGAGCAGTTCTTC. Its protein product is CASSQGTGSYNEQFF. The full variable domain, with the rest looked up from reference TRBV14 and TRBJ2-1, is EAGVTQFPSHSVIEKGQTVTLRCDPISGHDNLYWYRRVMGKEIKFLLHFVKESKQDESGMPNNRFLAERTGGTYSTLKVQPAELEDSGVYFCASSQGTGSYNEQFFGPGTRLTVL.

The V and J genes are TRBV11-3 and TRBJ1-1; a possible D gene is TRBD1 (6 bases). This CDR3 region has 16 residues. V was trimmed by 1 base and J by 1 base, leaving 13 bases between them. The germline V gene has CDR1 SGHNT and CDR2 YENEEA. The CDR3 DNA reads TGTGCCAGCAGCTTAGTTGGGGGCTGGGAGAACACTGAAGCTTTCTTT. Its protein is CASSLVGGWENTEAFF. Based on the CDR3 plus reference TRBV11-3 and TRBJ1-1, the full variable domain is EAGVVQSPRYKIIEKKQPVAFWCNPISGHNTLYWYLQNLGQGPELLIRYENEEAVDDSQLPKDRFSAERLKGVDSTLKIQPAELGDSAVYLCASSLVGGWENTEAFFGQGTRLTVV.

The V call is TRBV19, the J call TRBJ1-2; D call uncertain. The CDR3 is 13 residues long. Germline-derived CDR1 and CDR2 are LNHDA and SQIVND (reference sequence). V was shortened by 1 base and J by 8 bases, with 11 bases between the two germline ends. CDR3 bases: TGTGCCAGTAGTATAGCTACGGACCAGGGCTACACCTTC. Translating gives CASSIATDQGYTF. The full variable domain, its missing parts supplied by reference TRBV19 and TRBJ1-2, is DGGITQSPKYLFRKEGQNVTLSCEQNLNHDAMYWYRQDPGQGLRLIYYSQIVNDFQKGDIAEGYSVSREKKESFPLTVTSAQKNPTAFYLCASSIATDQGYTFGSGTRLTVV.

This clone appeared a few times. The V and J genes are TRBV7-6 and TRBJ2-7; TRBD2 aligns across 13 bases. V was clipped by 5 bases and J by 4 bases; unmatched bases: 2. Germline assignment: CDR1 SGHVS and CDR2 FNYEAQ. There are 14 residues in the CDR3. CDR3 residues: CASSGTSGTYEQYF. CDR3 sequence (DNA): TGTGCCAGCAGCGGGACTAGCGGGACATACGAGCAGTACTTC.